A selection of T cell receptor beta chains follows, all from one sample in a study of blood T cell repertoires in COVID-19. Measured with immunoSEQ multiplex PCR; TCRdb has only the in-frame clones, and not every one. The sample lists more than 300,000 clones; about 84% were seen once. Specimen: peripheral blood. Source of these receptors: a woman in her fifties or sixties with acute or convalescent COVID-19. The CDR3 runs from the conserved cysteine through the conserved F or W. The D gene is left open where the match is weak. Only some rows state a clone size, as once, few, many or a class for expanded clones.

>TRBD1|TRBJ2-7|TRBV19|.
CASSIEGQGLAEQYF
TGTGCCAGTAGTATAGAGGGACAGGGCCTTGCCGAGCAGTACTTC
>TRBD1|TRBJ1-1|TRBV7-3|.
CASSYGQGQAFF
TGTGCCAGCAGCTACGGACAGGGGCAAGCTTTCTTT
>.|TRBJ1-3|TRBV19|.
CASTPAGAGNTIYF
TGTGCCAGTACCCCGGCGGGGGCGGGAAACACCATATATTTT
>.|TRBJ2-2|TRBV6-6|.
CASKSSLNTGELFF
TGTGCCAGCAAAAGCTCCTTGAACACCGGGGAGCTGTTTTTT
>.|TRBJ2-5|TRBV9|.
CASSRGSGWETQYF
TGTGCCAGCAGTCGGGGGTCGGGTTGGGAGACCCAGTACTTC
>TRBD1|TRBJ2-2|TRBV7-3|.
CASSRQGMPTGELFF
TGTGCCAGCAGCCGACAGGGGATGCCCACCGGGGAGCTGTTTTTT
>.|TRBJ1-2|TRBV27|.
CASSLSTPRGYGYTF
TGTGCCAGCAGTTTATCGACTCCCCGGGGGTATGGCTACACCTTC
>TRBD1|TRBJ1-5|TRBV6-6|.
CASSSTGLQEPQHF
TGTGCCAGCAGTTCGACAGGGCTTCAAGAGCCCCAGCATTTT
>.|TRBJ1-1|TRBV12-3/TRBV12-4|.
CASSFGDVAEAFF
TGTGCCAGCAGTTTCGGGGATGTCGCTGAAGCTTTCTTT
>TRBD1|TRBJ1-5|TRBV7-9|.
CASSLARTGQVEFMHF
TGTGCCAGCAGCTTAGCTAGGACGGGACAGGTGGAATTTATGCATTTT
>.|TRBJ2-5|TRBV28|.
CASVSGGRAQETQYF
TGTGCCAGCGTCTCGGGGGGCAGAGCCCAAGAGACCCAGTACTTC
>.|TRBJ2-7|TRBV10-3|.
CATVGRTRGGQEDEQYF
TGTGCCACCGTTGGTCGGACAAGGGGGGGGCAAGAGGACGAGCAGTACTTC
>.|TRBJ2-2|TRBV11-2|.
CASSATYPLTGGELFF
TGTGCCAGCAGCGCCACATACCCACTAACGGGCGGGGAGCTGTTTTTT
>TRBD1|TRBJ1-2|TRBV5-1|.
CASGPAGGIDGYTF
TGCGCCAGCGGCCCCGCAGGGGGGATAGATGGCTACACCTTC
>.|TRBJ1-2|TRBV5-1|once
CASSLYWTSYGYTF
TGCGCCAGCAGCTTATATTGGACAAGCTATGGCTACACCTTC
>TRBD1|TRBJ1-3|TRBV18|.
CASSQIRDSFSGNTIYF
TGTGCCAGCTCACAGATTCGGGACAGCTTCTCTGGAAACACCATATATTTT
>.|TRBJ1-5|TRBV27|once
CASSLGYQDYSNQPQHF
TGTGCCAGCAGTTTAGGTTACCAGGATTATAGCAATCAGCCCCAGCATTTT
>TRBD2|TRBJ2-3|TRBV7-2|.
CASSSGTSGLGDTQYF
TGTGCCAGCAGCAGCGGGACTAGCGGGCTTGGGGATACGCAGTATTTT
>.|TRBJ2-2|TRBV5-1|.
CASSPLAAGTGELFF
TGCGCCAGCAGCCCTTTAGCGGCGGGGACCGGGGAGCTGTTTTTT
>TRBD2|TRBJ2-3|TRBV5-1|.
CASMGTSGTDTQYF
TGCGCCAGCATGGGGACTAGCGGCACAGATACGCAGTATTTT
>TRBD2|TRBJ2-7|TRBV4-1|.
CASSEASYLRSGSGWQQYF
TGCGCCAGCAGCGAAGCCTCCTACCTTAGGAGCGGGAGTGGGTGGCAGCAGTACTTC
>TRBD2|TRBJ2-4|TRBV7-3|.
CASSPRRTSGRVAKNIQYF
TGTGCCAGCAGCCCGCGCCGGACTAGCGGGAGAGTGGCCAAAAACATTCAGTACTTC
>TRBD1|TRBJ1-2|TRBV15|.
CATSRAVAGGGSSGYTF
TGTGCCACCAGCAGAGCGGTCGCAGGGGGTGGATCGAGTGGCTACACCTTC
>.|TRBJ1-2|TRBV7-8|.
CASAPAGFLNYGYTF
TGTGCCAGCGCACCCGCAGGGTTTCTTAACTATGGCTACACCTTC
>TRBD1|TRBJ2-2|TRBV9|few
CASSVFGQGAGELFF
TGTGCCAGCAGCGTTTTCGGTCAGGGGGCCGGGGAGCTGTTTTTT
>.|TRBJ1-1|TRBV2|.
CASSETGPEAFF
TGTGCCAGCAGTGAGACAGGACCTGAAGCTTTCTTT
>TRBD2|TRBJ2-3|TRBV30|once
CAWSVGGSIDTQYF
TGTGCCTGGAGTGTAGGCGGGAGTATTGATACGCAGTATTTT
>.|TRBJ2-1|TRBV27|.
CASSYRDSPYNEQFF
TGTGCCAGCAGTTATCGAGACAGCCCTTACAATGAGCAGTTCTTC
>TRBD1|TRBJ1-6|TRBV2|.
CASRGTGANSPLHF
TGTGCCAGCAGGGGGACAGGGGCAAATTCACCCCTCCACTTT
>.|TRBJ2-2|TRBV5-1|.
CASSLEGAGELFF
TGCGCCAGCAGCTTGGAGGGAGCCGGGGAGCTGTTTTTT
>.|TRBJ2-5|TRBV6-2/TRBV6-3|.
CASSRLTRGQETQYF
TGTGCCAGCAGCCGCCTTACGCGGGGACAGGAGACCCAGTACTTC
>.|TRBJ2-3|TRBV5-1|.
CASSLAGSSIDTQYF
TGCGCCAGCAGCTTGGCCGGGTCTAGCATAGATACGCAGTATTTT
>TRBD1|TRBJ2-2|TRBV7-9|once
CASSFRRGRQGNTGELFF
TGTGCCAGCAGCTTTCGTCGGGGCCGACAGGGTAACACCGGGGAGCTGTTTTTT
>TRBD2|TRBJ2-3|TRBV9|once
CASSARLAGVNTDTQYF
TGTGCCAGCAGCGCCAGACTAGCGGGAGTAAACACAGATACGCAGTATTTT
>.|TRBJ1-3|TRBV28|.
CASSLGVPGLGSDTIYF
TGTGCCAGCAGTTTAGGGGTCCCAGGGTTGGGATCGGACACCATATATTTT
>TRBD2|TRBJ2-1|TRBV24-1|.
CATSDQTSGAYNEQFF
TGTGCCACCAGTGATCAGACTAGCGGAGCGTACAATGAGCAGTTCTTC
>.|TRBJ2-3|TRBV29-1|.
CSAAGIADTDTQYF
TGCAGCGCTGCAGGGATCGCGGACACAGATACGCAGTATTTT
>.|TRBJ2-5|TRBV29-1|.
CSVGLREETQYF
TGCAGCGTTGGACTTCGGGAGGAGACCCAGTACTTC
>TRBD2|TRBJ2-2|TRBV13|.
CASSPGLAEDTGELFF
TGTGCCAGCAGCCCGGGACTAGCGGAGGACACCGGGGAGCTGTTTTTT
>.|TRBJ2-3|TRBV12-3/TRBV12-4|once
CASSLRGTDTQYF
TGTGCCAGCAGTTTAAGGGGGACAGATACGCAGTATTTT
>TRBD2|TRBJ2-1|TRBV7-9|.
CASSYSGGSSYNEQFF
TGTGCCAGCAGTTATAGCGGGGGTAGCTCCTACAATGAGCAGTTCTTC
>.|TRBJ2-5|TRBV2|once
CASRTGFSETQYF
TGTGCCAGCAGAACAGGGTTCTCGGAGACCCAGTACTTC
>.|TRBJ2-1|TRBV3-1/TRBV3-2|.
CASSLALSAGPYNEQFF
TGTGCCAGCAGCCTTGCCTTGTCGGCGGGACCATACAATGAGCAGTTCTTC
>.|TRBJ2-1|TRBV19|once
CASSWVAEDNEQFF
TGTGCCAGTAGTTGGGTAGCGGAAGACAATGAGCAGTTCTTC
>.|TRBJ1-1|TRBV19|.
CASSSRGDSEAFF
TGTGCCAGTAGTAGCAGGGGTGATAGTGAAGCTTTCTTT